This TCR beta chain was identified in a study of tissue T cells after allogeneic stem cell transplantation. General observations from the study: Anatomically similar tissues had similar TCR repertoires within each patient. Motif-based clustering found tissue-specific repertoire signatures shared across patients, though few clones were shared.

In the case of this clone: Its antigen is unidentified. The listed genes are named as in mouse. The read ends 1 residue shy of where the CDR3 ends; the end is completed using the germline J gene.

Time point in this sample: mouse harvest day 7 after allogeneic transplant. Each mouse received 10^7 T-cell-depleted marrow cells plus 10^6 splenic CD5+ T cells by tail vein. Tissues came from B6→BALB/c major-mismatch GVHD mice at day 7 or 14. Data came from immunoSEQ multiplex PCR; TCRdb stores just in-frame clones and leaves some out. Found here are around 7,500 clones, about 46% of them singletons; the top ten hold roughly 3.9%. The J segment lost 1 base and the V segment lost 4 bases, leaving 5 bases of the junction unmatched. The length of the CDR3 is 15 residues. Germline V gene sequence: CDR1 KGHPV, CDR2 FQNQEV (reference sequence).

The rearrangement uses TRBV26 and TRBJ2-5; 7 nucleotides match TRBD1. This sequence was found in a female BALB/c mouse given C57BL/6 T cells with graft-versus-host disease after an allogeneic hematopoietic cell transplant. Sequencing was performed on gut tissue. The CDR3 sequence is CASSPYRGDQDTQYF. CDR3 DNA (partial): TGTGCCAGCAGTCCGTACAGGGGAGACCAAGACACCCAGTAC. Complete variable domain (other parts from reference TRBV26 and TRBJ2-5): NSKVIQTPRYLVKGQGQKAKMRCIPEKGHPVVFWYQQNKNNEFKFLINFQNQEVLQQIDMTEKRFSAECPSNSPCSLEIQSSEAGDSALYLCASSPYRGDQDTQYFGPGTRLLVL.